Listed below are T cell receptor beta chains from one sample, sequenced in a study of T cell responses to AZD1222 COVID-19 vaccine. Sequenced by immunoSEQ multiplex PCR; TCRdb stores in-frame clones only, minus some. The data hold 120,000 or so clones, with around 87% observed a single time. Sequencing used peripheral blood, obtained on day 0 of AZD1222 vaccination. Receptors were obtained from an adult in good health. Each CDR3 is given with its conserved first and last residue. The D gene is left open where the match is weak. Only some rows state a clone size, as once, few, many or a class for expanded clones.

v_call	clone_size	j_call	d_call	cdr3_nt	cdr3_aa
TRBV9	-	TRBJ2-1	TRBD2	TGTGCCAGCATGACCGGGACTAGCGACTACAATGAGCAGTTCTTC	CASMTGTSDYNEQFF
TRBV5-1	-	TRBJ2-5	-	TGCGCCAGCACCTTGGGGACGTCCCAAGAGACCCAGTACTTC	CASTLGTSQETQYF
TRBV7-2	-	TRBJ1-5	-	TGTGCCAGCAGCTTAAGTTTGGGGGAGCCCCAGCATTTT	CASSLSLGEPQHF
TRBV27	-	TRBJ1-6	-	TGTGCCAGCAGTTGGGACAAGCTATCACCCCTCCACTTT	CASSWDKLSPLHF
TRBV4-1	-	TRBJ1-6	TRBD1	TGCGCCAGCAGCGACAGGGCTAATTCACCCCTCCACTTT	CASSDRANSPLHF
TRBV27	once	TRBJ2-1	TRBD2	TGTGCCAGCAGTTCGTTGCCCGGGAGGAATGAGCAGTTCTTC	CASSSLPGRNEQFF
TRBV24-1	-	TRBJ2-1	-	TGTGCCACCAGTCTTGGGGGGTCGAATGAGCAGTTCTTC	CATSLGGSNEQFF
TRBV18	-	TRBJ2-5	TRBD1	TGTGCCAGCTCACCGGGAACAGGGGAAGAGACCCAGTACTTC	CASSPGTGEETQYF
TRBV30	once	TRBJ2-5	-	TGTGCCTGGAAATTCGGAGGGGGGCCGGGGGAGACCCAGTACTTC	CAWKFGGGPGETQYF
TRBV4-1	-	TRBJ2-1	TRBD2	TGCGCCAGCAGCCTTACTAGCGGCCAGCACAATGAGCAGTTCTTC	CASSLTSGQHNEQFF
TRBV19	-	TRBJ2-7	-	TGTGCCAGTAGTATAGGAAGTAGCGGTCCCTACGAGCAGTACTTC	CASSIGSSGPYEQYF
TRBV6-2/TRBV6-3	-	TRBJ2-1	TRBD2	TGTGCCAGCAGTTATCTGGCTAGCGGGTACAATGAGCAGTTCTTC	CASSYLASGYNEQFF
TRBV2	-	TRBJ1-5	TRBD1	TGTGCCAGCAGTCGGACAGGGGAGAGCAATCAGCCCCAGCATTTT	CASSRTGESNQPQHF
TRBV11-1	-	TRBJ2-7	-	TGTGCCAGCAGCCCTCTGGACGGGTCCTACGAGCAGTACTTC	CASSPLDGSYEQYF
TRBV11-2	-	TRBJ1-4	TRBD1	TGTGCCAGCAGCTGGGGGGACAGAACTAATGAAAAACTGTTTTTT	CASSWGDRTNEKLFF
TRBV6-5	-	TRBJ1-2	-	TGTGCCAGCAGTTACAACGACGAGAGGGATGGCTACACCTTC	CASSYNDERDGYTF
TRBV25-1	-	TRBJ1-6	-	TGTGCCAGCAGTGATCTATATCTTAATTCACCCCTCCACTTT	CASSDLYLNSPLHF
TRBV2	-	TRBJ2-5	TRBD1	TGTGCCAGCAGTTTCCACGGACAGGGGGATGAGACCCAGTACTTC	CASSFHGQGDETQYF
TRBV19	-	TRBJ1-1	-	TGTGCCAGTAGTCCCCGGGGCGTCTTGAACACTGAAGCTTTCTTT	CASSPRGVLNTEAFF
TRBV14	-	TRBJ2-5	-	TGTGCCAGCAGCCTAGGGTCTAGCTACGAGACCCAGTACTTC	CASSLGSSYETQYF
TRBV10-2	-	TRBJ2-7	-	TGCGCCAGCAGTGTTGGGGCATGGGCCTACGAGCAGTACTTC	CASSVGAWAYEQYF
TRBV2	-	TRBJ1-6	TRBD1	TGTGCCAGCAGCGACAGGGTGAATTCACCCCTCCACTTT	CASSDRVNSPLHF
TRBV11-3	-	TRBJ1-3	-	TGTGCCAGCAGCTTAGGGTCAACGCACACTGGAAACACCATATATTTT	CASSLGSTHTGNTIYF
TRBV5-4	-	TRBJ2-3	-	TGTGCCAGCAGCCTCACAGGTTCAGATACGCAGTATTTT	CASSLTGSDTQYF
TRBV28	-	TRBJ2-7	TRBD2	TGTGCCAGCAGTTGGGGGGGGAGGCTTTACGAGCAGTACTTC	CASSWGGRLYEQYF
TRBV9	-	TRBJ2-7	-	TGTGCCAGCAGCGCCGAGGTGAGGGCCGGGAGTTTATCCTACGAGCAGTACTTC	CASSAEVRAGSLSYEQYF
TRBV18	-	TRBJ2-7	-	TGTGCCAGCTCACCATTGGGAGGCTACGAGCAGTACTTC	CASSPLGGYEQYF
TRBV28	-	TRBJ2-3	-	TGTGCCAGCTCTGGTGGTCCGTCTTACACAGATACGCAGTATTTT	CASSGGPSYTDTQYF
TRBV11-2	-	TRBJ2-1	TRBD2	TGTGCCAGCAGCTTCGGACTAGCGGGAAGCTCCTACAATGAGCAGTTCTTC	CASSFGLAGSSYNEQFF
TRBV3-1/TRBV3-2	-	TRBJ2-7	TRBD2	TGTGCCAGCAGCCAACACCTCCTGACTAGCGGGGGGTTCGAGCAGTACTTC	CASSQHLLTSGGFEQYF
TRBV5-4	-	TRBJ1-3	-	TGTGCCAGCAGCTTTGGTATTGGGGAGGGAGGAAACACCATATATTTT	CASSFGIGEGGNTIYF
TRBV28	-	TRBJ2-5	-	TGTGCCAGCAGCCCACCGCTAGGGTCTATAGAGACCCAGTACTTC	CASSPPLGSIETQYF
TRBV5-8	few	TRBJ1-2	TRBD1	TGTGCCAGCAGCTTGTTGACAGGGGACGGCTACACCTTC	CASSLLTGDGYTF
TRBV7-2	once	TRBJ2-2	-	TGTGCCAGCAGCCAAGGCCCTAGCGGGGAGCTGTTTTTT	CASSQGPSGELFF
TRBV19	-	TRBJ1-5	TRBD1	TGTGGGTTCCGGGACAGGGCGCTGGGCAATCAGCCCCAGCATTTT	CGFRDRALGNQPQHF
TRBV11-2	-	TRBJ2-3	-	TGTGCCAGCAGGACTAGCACAGATACGCAGTATTTT	CASRTSTDTQYF
TRBV7-9	-	TRBJ2-2	-	TGTGCCAGCAGCGTCCGGGACCAAAGAAACACCGGGGAGCTGTTTTTT	CASSVRDQRNTGELFF
TRBV7-2	-	TRBJ2-7	-	TGTGCCAGCAGCTTAACCCCCCCCTACGAGCAGTACTTC	CASSLTPPYEQYF
TRBV28	few	TRBJ1-4	-	TGTGCCAGCAGTCCCCCCTCGGTGGTAGGCGCTGAAAAACTGTTTTTT	CASSPPSVVGAEKLFF
TRBV3-1/TRBV3-2	-	TRBJ2-5	-	TGTGCCAGCAGCACCACAGGGCGGGAGACCCAGTACTTC	CASSTTGRETQYF
TRBV11-3	-	TRBJ2-7	-	TGTGCCAGCAGCCCGAAGGGACGAAACGAGCAGTACTTC	CASSPKGRNEQYF
TRBV19	-	TRBJ2-3	TRBD2	TGTGCCAGTAGTATAGTTGGGCGGGGGGGCCAAGATACGCAGTATTTT	CASSIVGRGGQDTQYF
TRBV9	few	TRBJ2-7	TRBD2	TGTGCCAGCAGCGCGGGACTAGCGGGGTACGAGCAGTACTTC	CASSAGLAGYEQYF
TRBV5-1	-	TRBJ1-1	-	TGCGCCAGCAGCCTGACAGGTTCAGAAACTGAAGCTTTCTTT	CASSLTGSETEAFF
TRBV9	-	TRBJ1-3	-	TGTGCCAGCAGCGTATCCAACACCATATATTTT	CASSVSNTIYF
TRBV27	-	TRBJ2-1	TRBD1	TGTGCCAGCAGTTTATTTGGGACAGGGGGCAATGAGCAGTTCTTC	CASSLFGTGGNEQFF
TRBV5-1	-	TRBJ2-1	-	TGCGCCAGCAGCTCGAGCGGGGCCAGGGGGAATGAGCAGTTCTTC	CASSSSGARGNEQFF
TRBV3-1/TRBV3-2	-	TRBJ2-3	-	TGTGCCAGCAGCGACCGTCGAGCGACGAGCACAGATACGCAGTATTTT	CASSDRRATSTDTQYF
TRBV6-2/TRBV6-3	-	TRBJ1-2	-	TGTGCCAGCAGTTACCCGAGGGCACAACGGAGGCTTTACACCTTC	CASSYPRAQRRLYTF
TRBV24-1	-	TRBJ1-3	-	TGTGCCACCAGTGACCCGGACATAAACACCATATATTTT	CATSDPDINTIYF
TRBV6-2/TRBV6-3	once	TRBJ2-3	-	TGTGCCAGCAGTTACTCGGCGTCTAGCACAGATACGCAGTATTTT	CASSYSASSTDTQYF
TRBV6-5	-	TRBJ1-4	-	TGTGCCAGCACCGGGACAATAGGAGAAAAACTGTTTTTT	CASTGTIGEKLFF
TRBV7-8	-	TRBJ1-1	-	TGTGCCAGCAGCTTAATAAGGGCCCCGGTTTCCACTGAAGCTTTCTTT	CASSLIRAPVSTEAFF
TRBV19	once	TRBJ2-3	-	TGTGCCAGTAGTATTATCCACACAGATACGCAGTATTTT	CASSIIHTDTQYF
TRBV29-1	-	TRBJ2-1	-	TGCAGCGTTGCCAGACTAGTTGGAAATGAGCAGTTCTTC	CSVARLVGNEQFF
TRBV2	-	TRBJ1-3	-	TGTGCCAGCAGTGAGGCGCAGGGAAACACCATATATTTT	CASSEAQGNTIYF
TRBV28	-	TRBJ1-5	-	TGTGCCAGCAGACAGGGTGATCAGCCCCAGCATTTT	CASRQGDQPQHF